The present T cell receptor (beta chain) was sequenced within a study of cytomegalovirus exposure and HLA in healthy donors. General observations from the study: The likely explanation for a cluster of highly shared sequence variants was sequencing artifact. Productive status was seen about 90% or about 30% of the time for most TCR beta V segments in an earlier analysis.

Germline-derived CDR1 and CDR2 are MDHEN and SYDVKM. The CDR3 contains 16 residues. Deletions cut 5 bases from V and 0 bases from J, with 14 bases between. A word on this clone: Antigen: not known.

Primers included in the PCR were 60 Vbeta and 13 Jbeta primers. TCRdb's table, derived via immunoSEQ multiplex PCR, lists solely in-frame clones and lacks some. The table has 95,000 to 130,000 clones, roughly a tenth seen once; the top ten hold 3% to 3.5%. The sequenced material came from PBMCs. The gene calls are TRBV28 and TRBJ1-3, with a possible D match to TRBD1 (6 bases). The receptor was derived from a man aged 30 to 45 in good health and CMV-seronegative. The CDR3 DNA reads TGTGCCAGCAGTCGACAGGAGACAATCTCTGGAAACACCATATATTTT. This codes for CASSRQETISGNTIYF.